The entry that follows covers one TCR beta chain sequence. Germline V lookup: CDR1 LGHDT, CDR2 YNNKEL (reference sequence). This CDR3 comprises 13 residues. TCRdb re-called the 5' RACE reads, yielding one record per CDR3 amino acid sequence without DNA. This table lists around 280,000 distinct CDR3 sequences. These data are taken from a study of T cells expressing NK-cell markers. Source material: blood T cells: a sorted CD56 or NKG2C T cell subset, CD4+ or CD8+ T cells, or bulk PBMC T cells (not recorded which). The rearrangement uses TRBV3-1 and TRBJ2-5; the D call from TCRdb, TRBD1, cannot be confirmed without DNA. The source is a man in his late teens or twenties in good health. CDR3 residues: CASRHWDGETQYF.